Each of the 12 T cell receptor beta chains below was sequenced from the same sample in a study of CD8 T cells in ankylosing spondylitis. General study findings and limits: Among TCR beta sequences, a motif of roughly 8 highly homologous variants appeared characteristic of ankylosing spondylitis blood.

Antigens for these TCRs are unknown. TCRdb fed the 5' RACE reads into MiXCR, producing one record per CDR3 protein. The data show about 800,000 distinct CDR3 sequences, 12% seen once. Sequencing used blood, either unsorted or a sorted T cell fraction (not recorded which). These receptors came from a male donor with ankylosing spondylitis.

This clonotype occurred a few times. At one end, the junction sequence differs from germline, possibly due to a read error. This chain uses TRBV10-3 with TRBJ2-7; 8 bases are a match to TRBD2. The CDR3 is made up of 13 amino acids. Germline V gene data show CDR1 as ENHRY and CDR2 as SYGVKD. CDR3 coding DNA: TGTGCCATCAGTGAGATCGGGGAGCGGGGGCCCATCTTC. Amino acids: CAISEIGERGPIF.

The chain recombines TRBV7-8 with TRBJ1-1; D uncertain. CDR3 length: 13 residues. CDR1 and CDR2 (germline): SGHVS, FQNEAQ. The ends were cut back, 2 bases at V and 8 bases at J, with 12 bases in the middle. The CDR3 bases are TGTGCCAGCAGCTTACAGAGGTCCGGAGAAGCTTTCTTT. Protein sequence: CASSLQRSGEAFF.

This clonotype was counted ten times or more. The chain carries TRBV5-1 and TRBJ2-3, with 8 bases identical to TRBD1. The germline V gene encodes CDR1 SGHRS and CDR2 YFSETQ. The ends lost 7 bases at V and 5 bases at J; junction bases unmatched: 0. The CDR3 runs 11 residues. The CDR3 loop is CASGQGDTQYF. DNA of the CDR3: TGCGCCAGCGGACAGGGAGATACGCAGTATTTT.

This clonotype showed up just a few times. The chain joins TRBV4-2 to TRBJ2-2; TRBD2 aligns across 9 bases. V shed 4 bases and J 5 bases; nucleotides not matched to a gene: 5. The CDR3 length is 15 residues. Germline V gene lookup returns CDR1 LGHNA and CDR2 YNFKEQ. The CDR3 DNA follows: TGTGCCAGCAGCCTAATGGGACTAGCAACCGGGGAGCTGTTTTTT. It is translated as CASSLMGLATGELFF.

This clonotype has only a few counts. The V gene is TRBV20-1, the J gene TRBJ2-3; TRBD1 might be the D (6 bases). Germline V gives CDR1 DFQATT, CDR2 SNEGSKA (reference sequence). The CDR3 consists of 11 residues. The CDR3 region has the DNA TGCAGCGGACAGCTCACAGATACGCAGTATTTT. This gives the protein CSGQLTDTQYF.

This clonotype was observed a few times. The rearrangement uses TRBV11-2 and TRBJ2-1, with 7 positions matching TRBD2. Germline V gives CDR1 SGHAT, CDR2 FQNNGV. V gave up 4 bases and J gave up 7 bases; unmatched junction bases: 13. This CDR3 has 16 residues. The CDR3 region is CASSSIGQREGNEQFF. For the CDR3, the DNA is TGTGCCAGCAGCTCCATCGGGCAGCGGGAAGGGAATGAGCAGTTCTTC.

This clonotype was counted a few times. This CDR3 is CASSSQSRETQYF. DNA for the CDR3: TGTGCCAGCAGCTCACAGTCTCGAGAGACCCAGTACTTC. The V call is TRBV7-9, the J call TRBJ2-5; no reliable D call. Germline CDR1 and CDR2: SEHNR and FQNEAQ (reference sequence). This CDR3 contains 13 residues. The V end lost 4 bases, the J end lost 4 bases, and 10 bases lay between the germline ends.

This clonotype came up many times. The chain links TRBV12-3 or TRBV12-4 to TRBJ1-6, with D unclear. The V end was cut by 3 bases, the J end by 6 bases, with 9 bases between. This CDR3 region has 14 residues. Here the CDR3 reads CASSFGQINSPLHF. The CDR3 coding sequence is TGTGCCAGCAGTTTCGGGCAGATTAATTCACCCCTCCACTTT.

This chain connects TRBV12-3 or TRBV12-4 to TRBJ2-2; D call uncertain. V shed 4 bases and J shed 5 bases, with 14 bases lying between them. The CDR3 totals 15 residues. CDR3 in amino acids: CASSYWLVRTGELFF. CDR3 bases: TGTGCCAGCAGTTACTGGCTAGTAAGGACCGGGGAGCTGTTTTTT.

The CDR3 sequence: CASSYRPLMGTQYF. The DNA for the CDR3 is TGTGCCAGCAGTTACCGACCCCTAATGGGTACGCAGTATTTT. The chain links TRBV12-3 or TRBV12-4 to TRBJ2-3; no clear D gene. Trimming took off 4 bases at V and 8 bases at J, with 16 bases between the two ends. This CDR3 has 14 residues.

The chain is built from TRBV20-1 and TRBJ2-5; 9 bases fit TRBD2. V shed 0 bases and J 1 base; nucleotides not matched to a gene: 9. This CDR3 spans 17 amino acids. Germline values: CDR1 DFQATT, CDR2 SNEGSKA (reference sequence). The CDR3 protein is CSARDLLEAGGQETQYF. Here the CDR3 DNA reads TGCAGTGCTAGAGATCTTCTCGAAGCGGGGGGCCAAGAGACCCAGTACTTC.

The table lists this clonotype with a few counts. J is TRBJ1-1 and V is TRBV20-1, with D possibly being TRBD1 (5 bases). The V end was cut by 4 bases, the J end by 5 bases, with 14 bases between. Germline CDR1 is DFQATT and CDR2 is SNEGSKA (reference sequence). The CDR3 extends over 13 amino acids. The CDR3 spells CSAKSWEGTEAFF. DNA of the CDR3: TGCAGTGCTAAGTCCTGGGAGGGGACTGAAGCTTTCTTT.